These 27 T cell receptor beta chains were all obtained from the same sample, sequenced in a study of blood T cell repertoires in COVID-19 (dated by TCRdb to 2019 to 2021). The library was generated by the immunoSEQ multiplex PCR assay. TCRdb took this table from immuneACCESS and kept in-frame rearrangements with V and J called. Such tables lack part of the clones; where checked against another copy, unresolved V genes explain under half of the gap, and the rest is unexplained. This sample comprises 230,000 or so clones, 75% to 90% of them detected only once. The top ten clones comprise under 4% of the sample. The sample comprised PBMCs or T cells enriched from blood (not recorded which). These receptors were obtained from a woman aged 40 to 50 with acute COVID-19.

The chain combines TRBV15 with TRBJ1-5; 7 nucleotides agree with TRBD1. There are 16 residues in the CDR3. V lost 4 bases to trimming and J lost 5 bases; unmatched junction nucleotides: 11. Per the germline V gene, CDR1 is LNHNV and CDR2 is YYDKDF (reference sequence). Here the CDR3 reads CATSTDPARGYQPQHF. The DNA of the CDR3 is TGTGCCACCAGCACCGACCCGGCCAGGGGGTATCAGCCCCAGCATTTT.

This chain uses TRBV11-2 with TRBJ2-7; D is perhaps TRBD2 (5 bases). Deletions cut 5 bases from V and 5 bases from J, with 10 bases between. The V gene's germline CDR1 is SGHAT and CDR2 FQNNGV. This CDR3 contains 12 residues. CDR3 coding DNA: TGTGCCAGCAGCGTCACGACTAACGAGCAGTACTTC. Amino acids: CASSVTTNEQYF.

The chain links TRBV5-1 to TRBJ2-7; D uncertain. Between the trimmed V and J ends, which lost 2 bases and 3 bases, there was a span of 9 bases. This CDR3 has 13 residues. Germline V CDR1 and CDR2: SGHRS, YFSETQ. CDR3 loop: CASSFSGNYEQYF. In nucleotides, the CDR3 is TGCGCCAGCAGCTTCTCAGGAAACTACGAGCAGTACTTC.

The chain is built from TRBV5-4 and TRBJ1-2; 7 bases match TRBD1. Losses at the gene ends were 0 bases for V and 6 bases for J; bases not matched to a gene: 11. The CDR3 length is 16 residues. Per the germline V gene, CDR1 is SGHNT and CDR2 is YYREEE (reference sequence). In nucleotides, the CDR3 is TGTGCCAGCAGCTTGGGGCAGGGGGTGCCTATCGATGGCTACACCTTC. Its protein product is CASSLGQGVPIDGYTF.

The chain is built from TRBV4-3 and TRBJ1-6; no clear D. The germline V and J ends were trimmed by 0 bases and 8 bases, with 14 bases remaining between them. The CDR3 spans 16 residues. The germline gives CDR1 LGHNA, CDR2 YSLEER. Here the CDR3 reads CASSQDRWRRDSPLHF. The CDR3, as DNA: TGCGCCAGCAGCCAAGATCGATGGCGGAGGGATTCACCCCTCCACTTT.

This clone was seen only once. CDR3 in DNA: TGTGCCAGCAGCCTACGGACAGGGGATTACGCAGTCGACACCATATATTTT. This translates into CASSLRTGDYAVDTIYF. The chain carries TRBV14 and TRBJ1-3; 9 nucleotides align to TRBD1. CDR3 length equals 17 residues. V shed 4 bases, J shed 8 bases, and the junction held 15 bases outside the gene matches. The germline V gene has CDR1 SGHDN and CDR2 FVKESK.

The chain couples TRBV7-2 to TRBJ2-1, with 8 bases that match TRBD1. Per the germline V gene, CDR1 is SGHTA and CDR2 is FQGNSA. The CDR3 length is 17 residues. The junction had 19 bases not matched to a gene; V was cut back by 5 bases and J by 10 bases. The CDR3: CASSGGQGLPSTGEQFF. CDR3 sequence (DNA): TGTGCCAGCAGCGGAGGACAGGGTCTCCCCTCAACGGGGGAGCAGTTCTTC.

The DNA of the CDR3 is TGTGCCAGCAGTGAGGGCGGCTACACCTTC. Translating it yields CASSEGGYTF. The chain combines TRBV6-2 or TRBV6-3 with TRBJ1-2; D unresolved. CDR1 MNHEY and CDR2 SVGEGT come from the germline V gene. V lost 5 bases and J lost 8, with 6 bases in between. The length of the CDR3 is 10 residues.

The rearrangement uses TRBV12-3 or TRBV12-4 and TRBJ1-2; D unresolved. This CDR3 contains 13 residues. V shed 6 bases and J shed 2 bases, with 10 bases lying between them. As DNA, the CDR3 is TGTGCCAGCAGGGCCGGAGGGAACTATGGCTACACCTTC. Translating gives CASRAGGNYGYTF.

CDR3 residues: CASSPGGPLNTGELFF. DNA for the CDR3: TGTGCCAGCTCACCGGGGGGACCGTTGAACACCGGGGAGCTGTTTTTT. This chain uses TRBV18 with TRBJ2-2; D might be TRBD2 (6 bases). V shed 3 bases and J shed 1 base, with 12 bases lying between them. The CDR3 has 16 residues. Germline V CDR1 and CDR2: KGHSH, LQKENI.

With respect to this clone: A read error may produce the germline difference seen at one junction end. The J gene is TRBJ2-3, the V gene TRBV6-4; no clear D gene. The CDR3 contains 14 residues. The germline V gene encodes CDR1 MRHNA and CDR2 SNTAGT. The CDR3 here is CASSDFLGTNTQYF. CDR3 bases: TGTGCCAGCAGTGACTTCTTGGGCACAAATACGCAGTATTTT.

This clone was picked up a small number of times. The V gene is TRBV13, the J gene TRBJ1-5; 8 nucleotides match TRBD1. With V trimmed by 5 bases and J by 4 bases, 4 bases remained unmatched. Germline assignment: CDR1 PRHDT and CDR2 FYEKMQ (reference sequence). The CDR3 consists of 14 residues. CDR3 region: CASSPGQGNQPQHF. The CDR3 bases are TGTGCCAGCAGCCCCGGACAGGGAAATCAGCCCCAGCATTTT.

The V and J genes are TRBV19 and TRBJ2-5, with D perhaps TRBD1 (6 bases). Trimming stripped 4 bases from V and 2 bases from J, with 11 bases between. Germline CDR1 LNHDA, CDR2 SQIVND (reference sequence). The CDR3 covers 14 residues. The CDR3 here is CASSTTGKQETQYF. Written as DNA, the CDR3 is TGTGCCAGTAGTACAACAGGGAAACAAGAGACCCAGTACTTC. Filled out from reference TRBV19 and TRBJ2-5, the complete variable domain reads DGGITQSPKYLFRKEGQNVTLSCEQNLNHDAMYWYRQDPGQGLRLIYYSQIVNDFQKGDIAEGYSVSREKKESFPLTVTSAQKNPTAFYLCASSTTGKQETQYFGPGTRLLVL.

The rearrangement links TRBV2 to TRBJ2-7, with 7 nucleotides matching TRBD1. There are 13 residues in the CDR3. Losses at the gene ends were 7 bases for V and 4 bases for J; bases not matched to a gene: 7. Germline CDR1 is SNHLY and CDR2 is FYNNEI. In nucleotides, the CDR3 is TGTGCCAGCATATTAGGGACAGTTTACGAGCAGTACTTC. Protein: CASILGTVYEQYF.

This chain links TRBV23-1 with TRBJ2-6; D not certain. TRBV23-1 is assigned to the ORF class and has an uncertain function. The V and J ends lost 6 bases and 2 bases respectively, with 17 bases between them. The CDR3 contains 17 residues. The chain's CDR3 is CASSLRHGLAGANVLTF. The CDR3 DNA reads TGCGCCAGCAGCTTAAGACATGGGCTGGCTGGGGCCAACGTCCTGACTTTC.

CDR3 residues: CASSLRLAGDNEQFF. Written as DNA, the CDR3 is TGTGCCAGTAGTCTCAGACTAGCGGGGGACAATGAGCAGTTCTTC. V gene TRBV19 combines with J gene TRBJ2-1, with TRBD2 identical over 12 bases. In germline, CDR1 is LNHDA, CDR2 SQIVND (reference sequence). V trimming: 5 bases; J trimming: 5 bases; junction bases outside the gene matches: 4. This CDR3 is built from 15 residues.

This clone was counted once. This sequence joins TRBV7-4 and TRBJ1-5; 7 bases fit TRBD1. Trimming at V came to 5 bases and at J to 4 bases, leaving 5 bases not matched to a gene. The length of the CDR3 is 14 residues. Per germline, CDR1 SGHVT and CDR2 SQSDAQ. The CDR3 DNA follows: TGTGCCAGCAGCCAGGGGGACACTAATCAGCCCCAGCATTTT. Translated: CASSQGDTNQPQHF.

The chain carries TRBV19 and TRBJ1-3; D uncertain. The CDR3 extends over 15 amino acids. Trimming pared 10 bases from V and 6 bases from J, leaving 22 bases between. The V gene's germline CDR1 is LNHDA and CDR2 SQIVND (reference sequence). This chain's CDR3 is CATQLQVSVKNTIYF. Written as DNA, the CDR3 is TGTGCCACCCAGCTGCAGGTTTCAGTAAAAAACACCATATATTTT. Using reference TRBV19 and TRBJ1-3 for the parts outside the CDR3, the full variable domain is DGGITQSPKYLFRKEGQNVTLSCEQNLNHDAMYWYRQDPGQGLRLIYYSQIVNDFQKGDIAEGYSVSREKKESFPLTVTSAQKNPTAFYLCATQLQVSVKNTIYFGEGSWLTVV.

The chain recombines TRBV5-1 with TRBJ1-6; TRBD1 aligns across 7 bases. The J segment lost 9 bases and the V segment lost 3 bases, leaving 9 bases of the junction unmatched. The CDR3 contains 15 residues. Germline loops: CDR1 SGHRS, CDR2 YFSETQ. The CDR3 DNA reads as TGCGCCAGCAGCTGGGAAGGGACAGAAGGTTCACCCCTCCACTTT. This codes for CASSWEGTEGSPLHF.

The V and J genes are TRBV2 and TRBJ1-2, with 9 nucleotides matching TRBD1. The CDR3 is made up of 13 amino acids. V shed 5 bases, J shed 6 bases, and the junction held 4 bases outside the gene matches. CDR1 is SNHLY, CDR2 FYNNEI, per germline. The CDR3 spells CASSFRDRDGYTF. The CDR3, as DNA: TGTGCCAGCAGTTTCCGGGACAGGGATGGCTACACCTTC.

This rearrangement joins TRBV11-2 to TRBJ1-2, with D tentatively TRBD1 (5 bases). CDR1 SGHAT and CDR2 FQNNGV come from the germline V gene. V lost 1 base to trimming and J lost 0 bases, with 12 bases between them. The CDR3 is 16 residues long. CDR3 DNA sequence: TGTGCCAGCAGCTTAGTGTGGACATATACTAACTATGGCTACACCTTC. Residues: CASSLVWTYTNYGYTF.

CDR3 protein: CASSLRAVTYNEQFF. Here the CDR3 DNA reads TGTGCCAGCAGCTTAAGGGCAGTAACCTACAATGAGCAGTTCTTC. The chain has TRBV7-3 and TRBJ2-1; D remains ambiguous. V lost 1 base and J lost 2, with 9 bases in between. Germline CDR1 is SGHTA and CDR2 is FQGTGA. This CDR3 region has 15 residues.

J is TRBJ2-5 and V is TRBV7-9; D may be TRBD2 (6 bases). CDR1 and CDR2 (germline): SEHNR, FQNEAQ (reference sequence). V was cut by 5 bases and J by 5 bases, with 21 bases left in between. The CDR3 extends over 16 amino acids. This chain's CDR3 is CASSNLLAAERETQYF. For the CDR3, the DNA is TGTGCCAGCAGCAACTTACTAGCAGCGGAACGGGAGACCCAGTACTTC.

The chain carries TRBV28 and TRBJ1-2; possibly TRBD1 for D (6 bases). Germline loops: CDR1 MDHEN, CDR2 SYDVKM. This CDR3 is built from 15 residues. V was trimmed by 6 bases and J by 7 bases, leaving 21 bases between them. The CDR3 loop reads CASSEPWGGHGGYTF. As DNA, the CDR3 is TGTGCCAGCAGCGAACCCTGGGGGGGACACGGTGGCTACACCTTC.

Note on this clone: The same CDR3 is also encoded by other DNA sequences in this sample. The chain employs TRBV12-3 or TRBV12-4 and TRBJ1-5; D not certain. The germline V and J ends were trimmed by 1 base and 6 bases, with 7 bases remaining between them. The CDR3 spans 13 residues. As DNA, the CDR3 is TGTGCCAGCAGTTTAGGTGGAGGTCAGCCCCAGCATTTT. It translates to CASSLGGGQPQHF.

The chain uses TRBV27 and TRBJ2-5, with D possibly being TRBD2 (6 bases). Germline CDR1 is MNHEY and CDR2 is SMNVEV (reference sequence). CDR3 length: 14 amino acids. The V gene lost 0 bases and the J gene lost 5 bases, with 10 bases spanning the gap. The CDR3 DNA reads as TGTGCCAGCAGTTTATCGGGGGGTATGGAGACCCAGTACTTC. As protein: CASSLSGGMETQYF.

The rearrangement joins TRBV5-8 to TRBJ1-2; no clear D. Deletions cut 6 bases from V and 4 bases from J, with 13 bases between. Germline V lookup: CDR1 SGHTS, CDR2 YDEGEE. CDR3 length: 13 residues. CDR3 sequence (DNA): TGTGCCAGCACCCCCAGCGGTATCTATGGCTACACCTTC. Translating it yields CASTPSGIYGYTF.